This paragraph covers one TCR beta chain sequence. The entry originates in a study of regulatory T cells in long-lasting Graves disease. Sequencing libraries for TCR beta were prepared with iRepertoire HTBI primers and Arm-PCR of CDR3 regions. In the authors' methods: Samples revealed 50 to 70 TRBV and approximately 15 TRBJ segments. TCRdb re-analysed the multiplex PCR reads in MiXCR, keeping a single row per CDR3 protein. TCRdb's processing, not the authors', yielded these V and J calls. The table lists 350,000 to 500,000 distinct CDR3 sequences, about 14% of them singletons. Time point specified: newly diagnosed GD, antithyroid drugs for less than 3 months. The authors made the TCR library using RNA they extracted from PBMCs. Looked up from germline, CDR1 is MGHDK and CDR2 is SYGVNS. Trimming removed 2 bases at V and 8 bases at J, with 12 bases between. The CDR3 is 13 residues long. This sample was also put to use in a study of T cells in Graves' hyperthyroidism and ophthalmopathy.

This material consisted of peripheral blood mononuclear cells (PBMCs), taken at new diagnosis, from a patient treated with antithyroid drugs. This clonotype originated in a woman aged 45-65 years with Graves disease. J is TRBJ1-1 and V is TRBV25-1, with D maybe TRBD1 (5 bases). CDR3 DNA: TGTGCCAGCAGTGAACGGGGCGCCGTGGAAGCTTTCTTT. It encodes CASSERGAVEAFF.